This TCR beta chain comes out of a study of cytomegalovirus exposure and HLA in healthy donors. Amplification used 60 Vbeta primers and 13 Jbeta primers. The method was immunoSEQ multiplex PCR; TCRdb's version includes in-frame clones alone and lacks a portion of them. The top ten clones hold under 5.5% of a sample with 130,000 or so clones, about 8.5% of them seen once. Germline CDR1 and CDR2: SGHTA and FQGNSA. The V gene lost 1 base and the J gene lost 5 bases, with 11 bases spanning the gap. The CDR3 contains 14 residues. V is TRBV7-2 and J is TRBJ2-5, with D possibly being TRBD2 (6 bases). The sample consisted of PBMCs. The clonotype comes from a middle-aged man in good health and CMV-seronegative. The CDR3 region has the DNA TGTGCCAGCAGCTTAGTCCAACTAGCCGAGACCCAGTACTTC. It encodes CASSLVQLAETQYF.